Here is one TCR beta chain with its context. Its specificity is unknown. PCR involved 60 Vbeta and 13 Jbeta primers. Generated by immunoSEQ multiplex PCR, the TCRdb table keeps only in-frame clones and is missing some. With around 210,000 clones in the sample, the ten largest clones hold 0.75% to 1%. The record originates from a study of cytomegalovirus exposure and HLA in healthy donors. Whole-study findings and limits: Excluded: some indistinguishable V segments such as TRBV6-2 and TRBV6-3. Cytomegalovirus status was reportedly diagnosed by the classifier with high sensitivity and specificity.

Among the donors, all were healthy bone marrow donors. Trimming took 5 bases from V and 2 from J, leaving 16 bases between them. This CDR3 is built from 15 residues. From germline, CDR1 is LNHNV and CDR2 YYDKDF (reference sequence). The chain recombines TRBV15 with TRBJ2-7; D is possibly TRBD1 (7 bases). The clonotype comes from a woman aged 25 to 39 in good health and CMV-seropositive. Sequenced: PBMCs. CDR3 sequence (DNA): TGTGCCACCAGCTGGGGGGCAGGGGGAACCTACGAGCAGTACTTC. Protein: CATSWGAGGTYEQYF.